One sample yielded the 8 T cell receptor beta chains listed below, sequenced in a study of cytomegalovirus exposure and HLA in healthy donors. PCR involved 60 Vbeta and 13 Jbeta primers. Repertoires were generated with immunoSEQ multiplex PCR, while TCRdb's copy carries only in-frame clones and drops some. Here the sample spans about 97,000 clones, about four fifths being singletons. The specimen sequenced was PBMCs. These receptors all come from a middle-aged woman in good health and CMV-seronegative.

The chain joins TRBV18 to TRBJ2-7; possible D gene TRBD1, 5 bases. V was clipped by 3 bases and J by 0 bases, with 12 bases between them. The CDR3 is made up of 15 amino acids. Germline assignment: CDR1 KGHSH and CDR2 LQKENI. The CDR3 sequence: CASSPPDRGSYEQYF. The CDR3 DNA follows: TGTGCCAGCTCACCCCCGGATAGGGGCTCCTACGAGCAGTACTTC.

The chain combines TRBV11-3 with TRBJ2-1, with TRBD2 matching over 13 bases. The ends lost 4 bases at V and 7 bases at J; junction bases unmatched: 7. The CDR3 covers 16 residues. CDR1 and CDR2 (germline): SGHNT, YENEEA. CDR3 nucleotides: TGTGCCAGCAGCTACGGACTAGCGGGAGAGGAGAATGAGCAGTTCTTC. It yields the protein CASSYGLAGEENEQFF.

This chain joins TRBV28 and TRBJ2-7; D is possibly TRBD1 (6 bases). The CDR3 contains 13 residues. Germline CDR1 reads MDHEN; CDR2 reads SYDVKM. With 4 bases removed from V and 6 bases from J, the gap between germline ends came to 13 bases. The CDR3 DNA reads TGTGCCAGCAGTTGGGCTGGGGGCGGCGAGCAGTACTTC. It encodes CASSWAGGGEQYF.

The chain recombines TRBV15 with TRBJ2-7; 8 bases agree with TRBD2. This CDR3 region has 14 residues. In germline, CDR1 is LNHNV, CDR2 YYDKDF (reference sequence). Germline trimming cut 8 bases from V and 5 bases from J; bases unmatched to any gene: 11. CDR3 sequence: CATHQAGEEDEQYF. CDR3 DNA: TGTGCCACCCATCAAGCGGGAGAGGAGGACGAGCAGTACTTC.

The rearrangement uses TRBV2 and TRBJ2-5, with TRBD1 as a possible D gene (6 bases). The closer fit of TRBJ2-7 to the DNA end suggests the J call may be wrong. There are 13 residues in the CDR3. Germline lookup yields CDR1 SNHLY and CDR2 FYNNEI. For the CDR3, the DNA is TGTGCCAGCATTAAGGCAGGGGTGTACGAGCAGTACTTC. As protein: CASIKAGVYEQYF.

This clone has only a few counts. The rearrangement links TRBV5-4 to TRBJ1-2; D is unclear. The V gene's germline CDR1 is SGHNT and CDR2 YYREEE (reference sequence). The CDR3 has 14 residues. Trimming pared 1 base from V and 3 bases from J, leaving 10 bases between. The CDR3 spells CASSLSPSDYGYTF. The DNA for the CDR3 is TGTGCCAGCAGCTTGTCCCCCAGCGACTATGGCTACACCTTC. The full variable domain, its missing parts supplied by reference TRBV5-4 and TRBJ1-2, is ETGVTQSPTHLIKTRGQQVTLRCSSQSGHNTVSWYQQALGQGPQFIFQYYREEENGRGNFPPRFSGLQFPNYSSELNVNALELDDSALYLCASSLSPSDYGYTFGSGTRLTVV.

The gene calls are TRBV4-2 and TRBJ2-2; no clear D. The CDR3 spans 16 residues. V was cut by 0 bases and J by 3 bases, with 11 bases left in between. Germline V gene data show CDR1 as LGHNA and CDR2 as YNFKEQ. CDR3 region: CASSQEVYLDTGELFF. The CDR3 DNA sequence: TGTGCCAGCAGCCAAGAAGTCTACTTGGACACCGGGGAGCTGTTTTTT.

The chain uses TRBV13 and TRBJ1-4, with D uncertain. This CDR3 has 13 residues. The ends were cut back, 3 bases at V and 3 bases at J, with 5 bases in the middle. Germline V gene sequence: CDR1 PRHDT, CDR2 FYEKMQ (reference sequence). The DNA of the CDR3 is TGTGCCAGCAGCTTCGGGTCTAATGAAAAACTGTTTTTT. Its translation is CASSFGSNEKLFF.